This T cell receptor beta chain was recovered during a study of OX40 agonist ivuxolimab in advanced cancers. Patients with a history of autoimmune disease or on systemic immunosuppression were excluded. This clone was seen once. The protocol was immunoSEQ multiplex PCR, while the TCRdb copy is restricted to in-frame clones and leaves out a portion. In the table there are about 51,000 clones, 85% to 90% of which are singletons. The sequence was obtained from an adult with an advanced solid tumor such as melanoma, head and neck, liver or kidney cancer. Sequences were derived from CD4+ or CD8+ T cells sorted from blood, sampled in a trial of the OX40 agonist ivuxolimab.

CDR3 amino acids: CASSSGLAGVQYYEQYF. Here the CDR3 DNA reads TGTGCCAGCAGCTCGGGACTAGCGGGAGTACAGTACTACGAGCAGTACTTC. The chain has TRBV7-6 and TRBJ2-7; TRBD2 matches at 14 bases. Trimming at V came to 4 bases and at J to 3 bases, leaving 8 bases not matched to a gene. Germline lookup yields CDR1 SGHVS and CDR2 FNYEAQ. The CDR3 loop spans 17 amino acids.